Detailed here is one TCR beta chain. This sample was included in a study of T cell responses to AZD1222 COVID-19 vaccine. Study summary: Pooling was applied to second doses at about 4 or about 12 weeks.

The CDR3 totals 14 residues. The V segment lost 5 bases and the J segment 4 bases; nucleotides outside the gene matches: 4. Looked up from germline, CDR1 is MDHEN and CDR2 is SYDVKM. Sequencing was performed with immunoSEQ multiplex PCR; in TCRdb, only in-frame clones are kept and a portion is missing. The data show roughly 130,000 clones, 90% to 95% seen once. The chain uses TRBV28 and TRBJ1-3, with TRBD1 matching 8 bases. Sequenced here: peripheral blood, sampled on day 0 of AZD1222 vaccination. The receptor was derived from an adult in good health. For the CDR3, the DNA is TGTGCCAGCAGTATCCCAGGGGGCGGAAACACCATATATTTT. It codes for CASSIPGGGNTIYF.